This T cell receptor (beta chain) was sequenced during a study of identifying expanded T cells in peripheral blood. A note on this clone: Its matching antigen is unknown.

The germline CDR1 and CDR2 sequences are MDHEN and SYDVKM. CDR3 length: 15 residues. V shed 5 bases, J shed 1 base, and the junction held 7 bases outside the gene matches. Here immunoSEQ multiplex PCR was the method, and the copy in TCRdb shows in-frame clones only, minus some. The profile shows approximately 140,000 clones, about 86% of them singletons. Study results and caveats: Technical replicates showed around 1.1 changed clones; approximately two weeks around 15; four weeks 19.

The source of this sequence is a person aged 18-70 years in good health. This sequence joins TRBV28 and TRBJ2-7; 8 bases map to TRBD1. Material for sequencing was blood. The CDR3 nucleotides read TGTGCCAGCAGTCCACGACAGGGGCGTTCCTACGAGCAGTACTTC. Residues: CASSPRQGRSYEQYF.